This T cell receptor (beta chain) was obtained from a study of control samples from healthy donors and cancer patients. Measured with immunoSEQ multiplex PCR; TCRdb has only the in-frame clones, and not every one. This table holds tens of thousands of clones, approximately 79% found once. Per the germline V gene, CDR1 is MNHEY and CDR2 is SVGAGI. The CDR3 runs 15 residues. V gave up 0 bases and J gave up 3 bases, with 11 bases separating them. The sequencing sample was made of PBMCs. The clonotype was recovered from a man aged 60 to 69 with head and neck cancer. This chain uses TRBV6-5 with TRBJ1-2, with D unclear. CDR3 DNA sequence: TGTGCCAGCAGTTACTCATCCGGTGGGGACTATGGCTACACCTTC. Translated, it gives CASSYSSGGDYGYTF.